Listed below are T cell receptor beta chains from one sample, sequenced in a study of blood T cells in healthy people across ages. TCRdb ran MiXCR on the 5' RACE reads and lists one entry per CDR3 protein. The table records around 1,100,000 distinct CDR3 sequences, 30% to 40% of them present only once. The specimen was blood. The receptor source for this set is a man younger than 35 in good health. CDR3s include the opening cysteine and the closing phenylalanine or tryptophan. The D gene is left open where the match is weak. Clone size appears in some rows only: once, few, many, or a class for an expanded clone.

>TRBD1|few|TRBV5-1|TRBJ1-2
CASSLSSPGQTYGYTF
TGCGCCAGCAGCTTGAGTAGTCCGGGACAGACCTATGGCTACACCTTC
>TRBD1|few|TRBV6-2/TRBV6-3|TRBJ1-5
CASNTGVGQPQHF
TGTGCCAGCAATACAGGGGTGGGTCAGCCCCAGCATTTT
>-|many|TRBV12-3/TRBV12-4|TRBJ2-7
CASSFRYEQYF
TGTGCCAGCAGTTTTAGGTACGAGCAGTACTTC
>-|many|TRBV6-6|TRBJ1-4
CASSLRRSDEKLFF
TGTGCCAGCAGCCTAAGACGGTCCGATGAAAAACTGTTTTTT
>TRBD2|-|TRBV4-2|TRBJ2-3
CASSPRLERGPTDTQYF
TGTGCCAGCAGCCCACGTCTGGAGCGGGGGCCCACAGATACGCAGTATTTT
>-|few|TRBV4-1|TRBJ2-3
CASSQGASGYTDTQYF
TGCGCCAGCAGCCAAGGTGCCAGCGGCTATACAGATACGCAGTATTTT
>-|few|TRBV6-5|TRBJ2-3
CASSSTVKGVGLGDTQYF
TGTGCCAGCAGTTCTACGGTCAAGGGGGTCGGTTTAGGAGATACGCAGTATTTT
>TRBD1|few|TRBV2|TRBJ2-5
CASSSHRGQETQYF
TGTGCCAGCAGTTCACACAGGGGCCAAGAGACCCAGTACTTC
>-|-|TRBV20-1|TRBJ1-6
CSAKPGGVDEPLHF
TGCAGTGCCAAGCCGGGGGGCGTCGACGAACCCCTCCACTTT
>-|few|TRBV20-1|TRBJ1-2
CSARDEGTAHTF
TGCAGTGCTAGAGATGAGGGAACAGCTCACACCTTC
>-|few|TRBV9|TRBJ1-1
CASSGGEGRAFF
TGTGCCAGCAGCGGTGGGGAAGGAAGAGCTTTCTTT
>-|-|TRBV5-1|TRBJ1-2
CASSLELTPNRGGYTF
TGCGCCAGCAGCTTGGAGTTAACCCCTAACCGAGGCGGCTACACCTTC
>-|once|TRBV2|TRBJ2-7
CASRDRALLGEQYF
TGTGCCAGCAGGGACCGAGCCCTGCTTGGCGAGCAGTACTTC
>TRBD1|few|TRBV20-1|TRBJ2-1
CSATRDRGYNEQFF
TGCAGTGCTACCCGGGACAGGGGCTACAATGAGCAGTTCTTC
>-|-|TRBV4-1|TRBJ1-1
CASSQGYQGSNTEAFF
TGCGCCAGCAGCCAAGGATACCAGGGCTCCAACACTGAAGCTTTCTTT
>TRBD2|-|TRBV20-1|TRBJ2-4
CSAETSGGAPKNIQYF
TGCAGTGCTGAGACTAGCGGGGGGGCGCCCAAAAACATTCAGTACTTC
>-|-|TRBV7-3|TRBJ2-2
CASSPLPGSVFGELFF
TGTGCCAGCAGCCCGCTCCCGGGCAGCGTCTTCGGGGAGCTGTTTTTT
>-|-|TRBV4-1|TRBJ2-5
CASSQGSLPTEQYF
TGCGCCAGCAGCCAAGGGTCCCTCCCCACTGAGCAGTACTTC
>TRBD1|-|TRBV4-3|TRBJ1-6
CASSQDPGGNNSPLHF
TGCGCCAGCAGCCAAGATCCAGGGGGAAATAATTCACCCCTCCACTTT
>-|-|TRBV29-1|TRBJ1-2
CSVGGSNYGYTF
TGCAGCGTTGGGGGCAGTAACTATGGCTACACCTTC
>-|-|TRBV4-3|TRBJ1-1
CASSQSTLAGLNTEAFF
TGCGCCAGCAGCCAATCAACCTTAGCGGGGTTGAACACTGAAGCTTTCTTT
>TRBD1|-|TRBV9|TRBJ2-2
CASSVAKGASSNTGELFF
TGTGCCAGCAGCGTAGCTAAGGGGGCTTCGTCGAACACCGGGGAGCTGTTTTTT
>-|few|TRBV7-3|TRBJ2-5
CASTSETQYF
TGTGCCAGCACTTCGGAGACCCAGTACTTC
>-|few|TRBV4-1|TRBJ1-4
CASSHDSRTDSNEKLFF
TGCGCCAGCAGCCACGACTCTCGGACAGATTCGAATGAAAAACTGTTTTTT
>-|few|TRBV5-8|TRBJ2-1
CASSFQGIYNEQFF
TGTGCCAGCAGCTTTCAGGGTATATACAATGAGCAGTTCTTC
>-|-|TRBV7-2|TRBJ1-1
CASSPRSMNTEAFF
TGTGCCAGCAGCCCCCGGAGTATGAACACTGAAGCTTTCTTT
>-|-|TRBV7-2|TRBJ1-2
CASSLTISYGYTF
TGTGCCAGCAGCTTAACGATCAGCTATGGCTACACCTTC
>TRBD1|-|TRBV29-1|TRBJ1-1
CSGVTGLNTEAFF
TGCAGCGGTGTGACAGGGCTGAACACTGAAGCTTTCTTT
>-|-|TRBV5-1|TRBJ2-3
CASSRSIAGDTQYF
TGCGCCAGCAGCCGGTCCATAGCCGGAGATACGCAGTATTTT